Following are 32 T cell receptor beta chains from one sample sequenced in a study of T-cell memory formation after mild COVID-19. TCRdb analysed the 5' RACE reads with MiXCR anew, one entry per CDR3 protein. This sample has 120,000 to 150,000 distinct CDR3 sequences, with less than 20% found just once. The sequenced sample consisted of PBMCs or a T cell subset sorted from them (not recorded which). The receptors stem from an adult woman who had mild COVID-19 (a few samples of this study predate the infection). Cell type and time point are not known.

In this sample, this clonotype turned up a few times. This chain links TRBV6-2 or TRBV6-3 with TRBJ2-1; no clear D. Germline V lookup: CDR1 MNHEY, CDR2 SVGEGT. V was clipped by 6 bases and J by 2 bases, with 14 bases between them. The CDR3 is 15 amino acids. This chain's CDR3 is CASRQVNTTYNEQFF. In nucleotides, the CDR3 is TGTGCCAGCAGGCAGGTAAACACTACCTACAATGAGCAGTTCTTC.

This rearrangement joins TRBV12-3 or TRBV12-4 to TRBJ2-3; D not certain. CDR3 length: 14 residues. V lost 1 base to trimming and J lost 6 bases, with 11 bases between them. The CDR3 protein is CASSLGTLGDTQYF. The CDR3 coding sequence is TGTGCCAGCAGTTTAGGGACCTTGGGCGATACGCAGTATTTT.

The V gene is TRBV6-5, the J gene TRBJ2-6, with D possibly being TRBD1 (6 bases). Trimming removed 2 bases at V and 2 bases at J, with 7 bases between. Germline V lookup: CDR1 MNHEY, CDR2 SVGAGI. The CDR3 length is 15 residues. The CDR3 DNA is TGTGCCAGCAGTTACGAGGGGGCTGGGGCCAACGTCCTGACTTTC. This translates into CASSYEGAGANVLTF.

The gene calls are TRBV24-1 and TRBJ2-1; possibly TRBD1 for D (6 bases). V was cut by 3 bases and J by 5 bases, with 13 bases left in between. The CDR3 is made up of 15 amino acids. CDR1 and CDR2 from the germline V gene are KGHDR and SFDVKD. CDR3 sequence (DNA): TGTGCCACCAGTGATCCAGGACAGACCCACAATGAGCAGTTCTTC. Residues: CATSDPGQTHNEQFF.

This chain uses TRBV7-9 with TRBJ2-2, with 8 nucleotides matching TRBD1. The V segment lost 5 bases and the J segment 4 bases; nucleotides outside the gene matches: 6. This CDR3 has 15 amino acids. Germline lookup yields CDR1 SEHNR and CDR2 FQNEAQ (reference sequence). CDR3 residues: CASSLTGAGTGELFF. CDR3 sequence (DNA): TGTGCCAGCAGCCTGACAGGGGCGGGCACCGGGGAGCTGTTTTTT.

In DNA form, the CDR3 reads TGTGCCACCAGTGCGGGCAGAGCGGAGCAAGAGACCCAGTACTTC. Translated, it gives CATSAGRAEQETQYF. The V gene is TRBV24-1, the J gene TRBJ2-5; tentatively, D is TRBD2 (5 bases). The V end was cut by 5 bases, the J end by 2 bases, with 14 bases between. CDR1 and CDR2 (germline): KGHDR, SFDVKD. This CDR3 contains 15 residues.

This chain links TRBV5-1 with TRBJ2-7, with 16 bases identical to TRBD2. The CDR3 runs 18 residues. V was clipped by 3 bases and J by 5 bases; unmatched bases: 11. Germline-derived CDR1 and CDR2 are SGHRS and YFSETQ. The CDR3 coding sequence is TGCGCCAGCAGCTCCGCCGGGACTAGCGGGAGGGCCGGGGACGAGCAGTACTTC. Residues: CASSSAGTSGRAGDEQYF.

The chain carries TRBV7-3 and TRBJ1-1; 9 nucleotides line up with TRBD1. The germline gives CDR1 SGHTA, CDR2 FQGTGA. J was trimmed by 10 bases and V by 5 bases; bases with no gene match: 11. CDR3 length: 14 residues. CDR3 in DNA: TGTGCCAGCAGCGCCCGGACAGGGGACGGACGAGCTTTCTTT. Its protein is CASSARTGDGRAFF.

V gene TRBV20-1 combines with J gene TRBJ2-7; possibly TRBD1 or TRBD2 for D (5 bases each). Trimming pared 6 bases from V and 4 bases from J, leaving 13 bases between. Per the germline V gene, CDR1 is DFQATT and CDR2 is SNEGSKA (reference sequence). This CDR3 has 12 amino acids. The CDR3 DNA sequence: TGCAGTGCAACCGGGGCCCATTACGAGCAGTACTTC. Amino acid sequence: CSATGAHYEQYF.

The sample holds many counts of this clonotype. This chain connects TRBV12-3 or TRBV12-4 to TRBJ2-1, with TRBD2 identical over 14 bases. V lost 4 bases and J lost 5; bases outside the gene matches: 13. The CDR3 runs to 19 residues. The CDR3 DNA follows: TGTGCCAGCAGTTCCTCGGGACTAGCGGGAGCCCTGGCCGACAATGAGCAGTTCTTC. Translated: CASSSSGLAGALADNEQFF.

This clonotype has just a few counts. The gene calls are TRBV29-1 and TRBJ2-1; 9 bases line up with TRBD1. The CDR3 is made up of 14 amino acids. V dropped 6 bases and J dropped 5; count of bases not matched to a gene: 8. CDR1 is SQVTM and CDR2 is ANQGSEA in the germline V gene. The chain's CDR3 is CSVSDRDRDNEQFF. In DNA, the CDR3 is TGCAGCGTGAGTGACCGGGACAGGGACAATGAGCAGTTCTTC.

The V gene is TRBV5-1, the J gene TRBJ2-7; TRBD1 is a possible D gene (6 bases). Germline CDR1 reads SGHRS; CDR2 reads YFSETQ. The CDR3 is 16 residues long. The V gene lost 4 bases and the J gene lost 4 bases, with 21 bases spanning the gap. DNA for the CDR3: TGCGCCAGCAGCACAGGACAGATGGGCATCTCGTACGAGCAGTACTTC. It yields the protein CASSTGQMGISYEQYF.

On this clonotype: A read error may produce the germline difference seen at one junction end. The V and J genes are TRBV2 and TRBJ2-7; D gene ambiguous. Germline CDR1 is SNHLY and CDR2 is FYNNEI. CDR3 size: 18 residues. CDR3 sequence reads: CASSEGPLTFSRSYEQYF. The CDR3 DNA reads as TGTGCCAGCAGCGAAGGTCCCCTTACTTTCAGTCGGTCCTACGAGCAGTACTTC. Looking up the rest from reference TRBV2 and TRBJ2-7 gives the full variable domain: EPEVTQTPSHQVTQMGQEVILRCVPISNHLYFYWYRQILGQKVEFLVSFYNNEISEKSEIFDDQFSVERPDGSNFTLKIRSTKLEDSAMYFCASSEGPLTFSRSYEQYFGPGTRLTVT.

The chain has TRBV24-1 and TRBJ2-7; perhaps TRBD1 as D (6 bases). CDR1 KGHDR and CDR2 SFDVKD come from the germline V gene. The ends were cut back, 7 bases at V and 1 base at J, with 13 bases in the middle. CDR3 length: 14 residues. The CDR3 nucleotides read TGTGCCACCAGCCTAGGACAGACTTCCTACGAGCAGTACTTC. Amino acids: CATSLGQTSYEQYF.

The chain employs TRBV4-2 and TRBJ1-2, with unresolved D. The CDR3 runs 19 residues. The V gene's germline CDR1 is LGHNA and CDR2 YNFKEQ. V was clipped by 0 bases and J by 4 bases, with 24 bases between them. The CDR3, as DNA: TGTGCCAGCAGCCAAGACCTCTTTACCGGGTTACAATCTTCCTATGGCTACACCTTC. Amino acid sequence: CASSQDLFTGLQSSYGYTF.

In DNA form, the CDR3 reads TGTGCCAGCAGTTCCCTTAAGGGGATGAGCGGGAGGGGAGAGACCCAGTACTTC. Amino acids: CASSSLKGMSGRGETQYF. The J gene is TRBJ2-5, the V gene TRBV12-3 or TRBV12-4; 10 bases agree with TRBD2. The V and J ends lost 4 bases and 4 bases, in that order; junction bases with no gene match: 15. The CDR3 is 18 amino acids.

The chain links TRBV7-2 to TRBJ1-3, with D perhaps TRBD1 (6 bases). The CDR3 totals 16 residues. V was pared by 4 bases and J by 3 bases, with 16 bases between. From germline, CDR1 is SGHTA and CDR2 FQGNSA. CDR3 in DNA: TGTGCCAGCAGCTCCCGAGGGGGGGCCAATGGAAACACCATATATTTT. It codes for CASSSRGGANGNTIYF.

This clonotype appeared a few times. The CDR3 DNA follows: TGTGCCAGCAGCTTAGAGGCTAGCGGCACCTACGAGCAGTACTTC. Amino acid sequence: CASSLEASGTYEQYF. The chain links TRBV7-2 to TRBJ2-7; TRBD2 matches 7 bases. J was trimmed by 2 bases and V by 1 base; bases with no gene match: 5. CDR3 length: 15 residues. CDR1 and CDR2 (germline): SGHTA, FQGNSA.

This clonotype has just a few counts. The chain carries TRBV10-3 and TRBJ1-2; D is undetermined. The CDR3 covers 13 residues. Germline V gene sequence: CDR1 ENHRY, CDR2 SYGVKD. Trimming shortened V by 7 bases and J by 6 bases, and 15 bases separated the two germline ends. The CDR3 spells CAIMPGEVHGYTF. CDR3 DNA sequence: TGTGCCATCATGCCCGGGGAGGTGCATGGCTACACCTTC.

This chain connects TRBV20-1 to TRBJ2-6; 9 bases are shared with TRBD2. Germline values: CDR1 DFQATT, CDR2 SNEGSKA (reference sequence). The CDR3 loop spans 18 amino acids. V was clipped by 0 bases and J by 0 bases; unmatched bases: 6. Written as DNA, the CDR3 is TGCAGTGCTAGAGATAGCGGGGGCTTTCGCTCTGGGGCCAACGTCCTGACTTTC. It encodes CSARDSGGFRSGANVLTF.

This chain joins TRBV7-9 and TRBJ2-5, with TRBD1 matching 8 bases. With 7 bases clipped from V and 2 bases from J, the junction kept 9 bases outside the gene matches. Per the germline V gene, CDR1 is SEHNR and CDR2 is FQNEAQ (reference sequence). CDR3 length: 15 amino acids. The chain's CDR3 is CASTSIRDRQETQYF. CDR3 DNA: TGTGCCAGCACCTCGATCCGGGACAGGCAAGAGACCCAGTACTTC.

This clonotype was seen only a few times. The gene calls are TRBV5-1 and TRBJ2-1; TRBD1 might be the D (6 bases). The CDR3 is 15 amino acids. The V end was cut by 0 bases, the J end by 1 base, with 8 bases between. In germline, CDR1 is SGHRS, CDR2 YFSETQ. Here the CDR3 DNA reads TGCGCCAGCAGCTTGGACAGGGCTTCCTACAATGAGCAGTTCTTC. Its translation: CASSLDRASYNEQFF. The full variable domain, rest sourced from reference TRBV5-1 and TRBJ2-1, is KAGVTQTPRYLIKTRGQQVTLSCSPISGHRSVSWYQQTPGQGLQFLFEYFSETQRNKGNFPGRFSGRQFSNSRSEMNVSTLELGDSALYLCASSLDRASYNEQFFGPGTRLTVL.

The chain has TRBV29-1 and TRBJ2-3; D tentatively fits TRBD1 or TRBD2 (5 bases each). CDR3 length: 14 amino acids. CDR1 and CDR2 (germline): SQVTM, ANQGSEA. Deletions cut 2 bases from V and 2 bases from J, with 11 bases between. The CDR3 nucleotides read TGCAGCGTTGAAAAATGGGGGTTCACAGATACGCAGTATTTT. The encoded protein is CSVEKWGFTDTQYF.

The chain is built from TRBV7-3 and TRBJ1-1; maybe TRBD1 (5 bases). Germline CDR1 reads SGHTA; CDR2 reads FQGTGA. The V end lost 5 bases, the J end lost 6 bases, and 10 bases lay between the germline ends. CDR3 length: 12 residues. CDR3 nucleotides: TGTGCCAGCAGCCCCCCGGGACCTGAAGCTTTCTTT. It is translated as CASSPPGPEAFF.

This clonotype was counted between two and nine times. The chain joins TRBV29-1 to TRBJ2-3; D remains ambiguous. The V gene's germline CDR1 is SQVTM and CDR2 ANQGSEA. This CDR3 has 10 residues. V was clipped by 5 bases and J by 5 bases, with 5 bases between them. The CDR3 region has the DNA TGCAGCGTTTCTGTAGATACGCAGTATTTT. It codes for CSVSVDTQYF.

The chain carries TRBV18 and TRBJ2-2; D not certain. The V end was cut by 3 bases, the J end by 7 bases, with 9 bases between. This CDR3 is built from 13 residues. The germline gives CDR1 KGHSH, CDR2 LQKENI. The CDR3 is CASSPSPVGELFF. In DNA, the CDR3 is TGTGCCAGCTCACCGTCCCCCGTCGGGGAGCTGTTTTTT.

The V call is TRBV10-3, the J call TRBJ2-5; D gene ambiguous. Germline CDR1 and CDR2: ENHRY and SYGVKD. V lost 2 bases to trimming and J lost 8 bases, with 9 bases between them. The CDR3 contains 12 residues. The DNA of the CDR3 is TGTGCCATCAGTGAGGCTCCGTCTACCCAGTACTTC. Encoded protein: CAISEAPSTQYF.

The rearrangement joins TRBV2 to TRBJ2-5, with 16 bases matching TRBD2. After removal of 8 bases from V and 8 bases from J, the junction contained 5 bases not matched to a gene. The germline V gene encodes CDR1 SNHLY and CDR2 FYNNEI. The CDR3 runs 14 residues. The CDR3 sequence is CASGGLAGGQTQYF. The CDR3 DNA reads TGTGCCAGCGGGGGACTAGCGGGAGGGCAAACCCAGTACTTC.

The chain employs TRBV4-3 and TRBJ2-1, with 7 bases that match TRBD2. The V gene's germline CDR1 is LGHNA and CDR2 YSLEER. This CDR3 is 17 amino acids long. V lost 4 bases, J lost 0 bases, and 9 bases stayed unmatched. CDR3 sequence (DNA): TGCGCCAGCAGCCGCACCTATGCGGGGGTCTCCTACAATGAGCAGTTCTTC. Protein sequence: CASSRTYAGVSYNEQFF.

This clonotype was detected only a few times. The chain links TRBV24-1 to TRBJ2-6; D not resolved. Per germline, CDR1 KGHDR and CDR2 SFDVKD. The CDR3 loop spans 16 amino acids. V lost 3 bases and J 3 bases, leaving 11 bases between the germline ends. As DNA, the CDR3 is TGTGCCACCAGTGATCCCTCAAAGAGTGGGGCCAACGTCCTGACTTTC. The encoded protein is CATSDPSKSGANVLTF.

This clonotype was observed a few times. The chain joins TRBV14 to TRBJ2-1; perhaps TRBD1 as D (6 bases). V was trimmed by 1 base and J by 4 bases, leaving 17 bases between them. The CDR3 is 17 amino acids. Germline V gene sequence: CDR1 SGHDN, CDR2 FVKESK. The CDR3: CASSQGIERGRYNEQFF. In nucleotides, the CDR3 is TGTGCCAGCAGCCAAGGAATTGAGAGGGGGAGATACAATGAGCAGTTCTTC.

This clonotype is a singleton in its sample. At one of its ends the junction is not consistent with the germline gene, which may arise from a read error. The rearrangement uses TRBV24-1 and TRBJ2-5, with TRBD2 matching over 9 bases. Germline values: CDR1 KGHDR, CDR2 SFDVKD. The CDR3 is 15 amino acids. CDR3 amino acids: CATSDPSGNQETQYF. Written as DNA, the CDR3 is TGTGCTACCAGTGACCCTAGCGGGAACCAAGAGACCCAGTACTTC.